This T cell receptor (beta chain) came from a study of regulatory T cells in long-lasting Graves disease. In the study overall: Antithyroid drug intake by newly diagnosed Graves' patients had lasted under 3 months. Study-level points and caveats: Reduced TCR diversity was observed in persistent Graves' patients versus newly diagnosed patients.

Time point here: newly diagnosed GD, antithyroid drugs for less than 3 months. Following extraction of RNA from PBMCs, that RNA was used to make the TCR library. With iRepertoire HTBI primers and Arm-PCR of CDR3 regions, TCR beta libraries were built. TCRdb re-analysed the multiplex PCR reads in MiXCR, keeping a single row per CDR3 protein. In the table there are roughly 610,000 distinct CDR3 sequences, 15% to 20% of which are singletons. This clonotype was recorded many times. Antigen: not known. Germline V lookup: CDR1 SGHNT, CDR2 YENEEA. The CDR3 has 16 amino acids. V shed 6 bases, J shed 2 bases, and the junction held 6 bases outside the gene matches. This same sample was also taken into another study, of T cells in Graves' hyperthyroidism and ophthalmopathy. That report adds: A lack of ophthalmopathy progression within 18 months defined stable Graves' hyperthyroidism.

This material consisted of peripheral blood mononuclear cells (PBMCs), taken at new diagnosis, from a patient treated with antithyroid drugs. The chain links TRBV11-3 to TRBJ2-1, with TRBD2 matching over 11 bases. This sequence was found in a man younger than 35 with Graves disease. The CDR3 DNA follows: TGTGCCAGCAGTTTTAGCGGGGGGGGACCCTACAATGAGCAGTTCTTC. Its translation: CASSFSGGGPYNEQFF. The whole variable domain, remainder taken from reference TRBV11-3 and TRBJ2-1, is EAGVVQSPRYKIIEKKQPVAFWCNPISGHNTLYWYLQNLGQGPELLIRYENEEAVDDSQLPKDRFSAERLKGVDSTLKIQPAELGDSAVYLCASSFSGGGPYNEQFFGPGTRLTVL.